This T cell receptor (beta chain) came from a study of cytomegalovirus exposure and HLA in healthy donors. Donors consisted of healthy bone marrow donors. There are a few counts of this clone. The antigen is unknown. With 60 Vbeta and 13 Jbeta primers, the PCR was carried out. Sequencing used immunoSEQ multiplex PCR; TCRdb keeps in-frame clones, though not all of them. The sample lists about 190,000 clones, more than 65% seen once, with around 3.5% in the top ten. The study's findings and limits: The HLA-A and HLA-B alleles of most subjects were reportedly predicted accurately from TCR beta sequences.

CDR3 size: 14 residues. Germline V gene lookup returns CDR1 MNHNS and CDR2 SASEGT. Trimming pared 2 bases from V and 4 bases from J, leaving 11 bases between. The chain joins TRBV6-1 to TRBJ1-2; the D is unclear. The source material was PBMCs. The sequence was collected from a man aged 40-55 years in good health and CMV-seropositive. The CDR3 region is CASSEISGFYGYTF. For the CDR3, the DNA is TGTGCCAGCAGTGAAATATCCGGGTTCTATGGCTACACCTTC.